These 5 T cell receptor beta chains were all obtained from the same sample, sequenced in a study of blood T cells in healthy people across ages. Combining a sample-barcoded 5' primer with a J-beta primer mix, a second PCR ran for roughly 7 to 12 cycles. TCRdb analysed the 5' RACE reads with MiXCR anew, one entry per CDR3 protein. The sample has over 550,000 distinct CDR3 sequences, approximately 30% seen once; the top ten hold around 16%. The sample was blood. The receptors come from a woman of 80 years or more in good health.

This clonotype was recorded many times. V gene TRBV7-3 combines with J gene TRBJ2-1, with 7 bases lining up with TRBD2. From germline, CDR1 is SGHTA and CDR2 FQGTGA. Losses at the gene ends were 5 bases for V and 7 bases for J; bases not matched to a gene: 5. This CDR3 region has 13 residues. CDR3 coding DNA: TGTGCCAGCAGCACGAGCGGGGAAAATGAGCAGTTCTTC. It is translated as CASSTSGENEQFF.

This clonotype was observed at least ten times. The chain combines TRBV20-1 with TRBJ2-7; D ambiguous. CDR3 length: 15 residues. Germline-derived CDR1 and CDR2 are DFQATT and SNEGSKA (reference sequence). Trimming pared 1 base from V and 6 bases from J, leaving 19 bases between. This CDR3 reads CSARASMASSGEQYF. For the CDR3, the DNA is TGCAGTGCTAGAGCGTCTATGGCGTCTTCGGGCGAGCAGTACTTC.

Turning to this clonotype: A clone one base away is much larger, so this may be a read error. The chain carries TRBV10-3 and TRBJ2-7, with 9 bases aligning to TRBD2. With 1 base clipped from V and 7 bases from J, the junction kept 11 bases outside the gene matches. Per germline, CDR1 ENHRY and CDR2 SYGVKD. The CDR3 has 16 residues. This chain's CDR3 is CAISEFSSGGRNEQYF. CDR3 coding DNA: TGTGCCATCAGTGAGTTTAGCAGCGGGGGGAGGAATGAGCAGTACTTC.

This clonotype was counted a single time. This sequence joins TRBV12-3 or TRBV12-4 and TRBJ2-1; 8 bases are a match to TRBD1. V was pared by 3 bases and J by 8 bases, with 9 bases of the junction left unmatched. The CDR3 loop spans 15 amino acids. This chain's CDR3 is CASSFLGQGYDEQFF. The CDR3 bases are TGTGCCAGCAGTTTCTTAGGACAGGGCTATGATGAGCAGTTCTTC.

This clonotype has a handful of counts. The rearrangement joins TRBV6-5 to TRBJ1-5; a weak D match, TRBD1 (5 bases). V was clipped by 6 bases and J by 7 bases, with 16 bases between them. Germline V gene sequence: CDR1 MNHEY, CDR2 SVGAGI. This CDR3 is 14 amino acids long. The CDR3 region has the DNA TGTGCCAGCAGGTCTCGGGCAGGGTGCCAGCCCCAGCATTTT. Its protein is CASRSRAGCQPQHF.